The sequence of this T cell receptor beta chain was determined in a study of tumor-infiltrating lymphocytes in primary liver carcinoma (dated by TCRdb to 2016 to 2017). Context from the whole study: The five patients, three men and two women aged 30 to 69 years, had hepatocellular carcinoma (four) or combined HCC and intrahepatic cholangiocarcinoma (one). Tumors of the five patients were stage T1-T3 N0M0 with maximum diameters of roughly 4 to 11 cm. Samples yielded roughly 3.5 to 8 million productive TCRbeta reads; read depth did not differ significantly between tissue types. TCRbeta repertoire sequencing, expression microarrays and whole-exome sequencing were combined in the study across five regions of each liver tumor, with adjacent normal tissue and blood also included. A total of around 35 specimens from 5 patients went through TCRbeta repertoire sequencing, namely 25 tumor regions, 5 adjacent noncancerous liver tissues and 5 peripheral blood samples. Reproducibility between technical replicate repertoires was high, with correlation coefficients above 0.95 and mean shared-clone rates approximately 0.91. Study-wide findings and limitations: Because sequencing covered only the TCR beta chain and unpaired alpha chains were not captured, true repertoire diversity is likely underestimated. Because the samples were bulk and unsorted, CD4+ and CD8+ T cell repertoires could not be compared. Pairs of tumor regions showed greater repertoire overlap (mean 36%) than tumor-adjacent pairs (approximately 17%) or tumor-blood pairs (about 15%), which is consistent with antigen-driven expansion. A significantly larger repertoire fraction was made up by the top 250 clones in tumors than in blood (p = 0.039). Only 4 to 6 patients were included in the study, and the authors note that the findings should be validated in a larger study.

The sample holds one count of this clonotype. The clone's antigen remains unknown. The CDR3 does not close with the conserved phenylalanine or tryptophan, likely indicating a read error. Without any cell sorting, total RNA and DNA were extracted together from roughly 21-30 mg of bulk tissue using the AllPrep DNA/RNA mini kit. Surgical resection was performed in China between late 2015 and 2016 on four or five patients with histopathologically diagnosed primary liver carcinoma. Chronic HBV infection was present in the patients, and the patients were treatment-naive at sampling. Pieces of fresh tumor and adjacent tissue were cut in half, with one half kept in RNAlater at -80 degrees C and the other half sent for histology. At the junction V is shortened by 7 bases and J by 4 bases; bases outside the gene matches: 9. The CDR3 is 15 amino acids long, termini counted. The only DNA kept is the CDR3, 45 bases in frame from the first base. The germline V gene specifies SQVTM as CDR1 and ANQGSEA as CDR2.

TCRbeta-specific cDNA was reverse-transcribed from 500 ng total RNA using a constant-region primer and ProtoScript II reverse transcriptase. Three nested multiplex PCR rounds, following a slightly modified ARM-PCR procedure, were used to build the TCRbeta libraries. The first two PCR rounds used multiplex TRBV1-TRBV30 forward primers with a Cbeta reverse primer, each for approximately 10 cycles. Sample barcodes and Illumina adapters were added in a final 25-cycle PCR with Deep VentR polymerase. Before sequencing, amplicons of 200-500 bp were purified from gel using a QIAquick gel extraction kit. TCRbeta amplicons were sequenced on an Illumina HiSeq 2500 with 250-bp paired-end reads. The paper's processing steps were these. Trimmomatic v0.33 was used to quality-trim the reads, and FLASH v1.2.11 was used to merge paired reads so that full CDR3 sequences could be recovered. MiGEC v1.2.1b assigned V, D and J germline segments to the rearranged TCRbeta sequences. Clonotype statistics and Shannon-Wiener diversity indices were computed with VDJtools v1.0.0. To cut down on sampling bias, every analysis after diversity analysis relied on just the 250 most abundant clonotypes from each sample. The raw public reads went through TCRdb reprocessing: fastp at Q25, MiXCR clone calling, in-frame beta chains kept. Each entry merges the rows of one CDR3 protein and shows their most common DNA and genes. The V and J calls here are based on TCRdb, not the publication. The sample table shows tens of thousands of distinct CDR3 sequences, and more than 60% are seen once. The ten largest clones add up to less than 50% of the sample.

The origin of this receptor is a woman aged 25 to 39 with primary liver carcinoma and hepatitis B virus infection. The chain is encoded by TRBV29-1 joined to TRBJ2-5; 13 bases in the middle match TRBD2. Sequenced: tumor-adjacent normal liver tissue. The CDR3 region has the sequence CSAEPGLAGSETQYL. The DNA sequence is TGCAGCGCCGAGCCGGGACTAGCGGGATCAGAGACCCAGTACCTC.